The 5 T cell receptor beta chains below all came from one sample that was sequenced in a study of T cells in Graves' hyperthyroidism and ophthalmopathy. The investigators amplified TCR beta CDR3 regions from RNA transcripts. The primer set for the first-round RT-PCR of the TCR CDR3 was HTBI. TCRdb independently ran MiXCR on the multiplex PCR reads; one entry per CDR3 protein. The data contain some 510,000 distinct CDR3 sequences, 46% of them singletons. The specimen was peripheral blood or thyroid tissue (not recorded which). The receptors originated from a woman under 30 with Graves' hyperthyroidism.

The sample holds a few counts of this clonotype. V is TRBV7-2 and J is TRBJ1-2; 11 bases fit TRBD1. V lost 1 base, J lost 8 bases, and 3 bases stayed unmatched. Germline V gives CDR1 SGHTA, CDR2 FQGNSA. The CDR3 extends over 14 amino acids. CDR3 coding DNA: TGTGCCAGCAGCTTAGAGGGACAGGGGGACGGCTACACCTTC. Residues: CASSLEGQGDGYTF.

The chain couples TRBV5-1 to TRBJ2-2, with 10 bases aligning to TRBD2. Unmatched junction bases numbered 2, after V lost 2 bases and J lost 1 base. The CDR3 has 16 amino acids. Germline V gene sequence: CDR1 SGHRS, CDR2 YFSETQ. CDR3 loop: CASSFTSGVNTGELFF. CDR3 bases: TGCGCCAGCAGCTTTACTAGCGGGGTGAACACCGGGGAGCTGTTTTTT. The full variable domain, with the rest looked up from reference TRBV5-1 and TRBJ2-2, is KAGVTQTPRYLIKTRGQQVTLSCSPISGHRSVSWYQQTPGQGLQFLFEYFSETQRNKGNFPGRFSGRQFSNSRSEMNVSTLELGDSALYLCASSFTSGVNTGELFFGEGSRLTVL.

The chain employs TRBV5-1 and TRBJ2-7; no definite D call. Trimming left V 4 bases short and J 1 base short, with 15 bases between. Germline V CDR1 and CDR2: SGHRS, YFSETQ. This CDR3 has 15 amino acids. The CDR3 DNA reads as TGCGCCAGCAGCCCTGCGCTCCTGCAGTCCTACGAGCAGTACTTC. Translation gives CASSPALLQSYEQYF.

This chain joins TRBV7-4 and TRBJ2-5; TRBD2 matches at 9 bases. Germline assignment: CDR1 SGHVT and CDR2 SQSDAQ. The trim removed 0 bases at V and 2 bases at J, leaving 4 bases unmatched. There are 16 residues in the CDR3. CDR3 sequence (DNA): TGTGCCAGCAGCTTAGCGCTAGCGGGACCACAAGAGACCCAGTACTTC. It codes for CASSLALAGPQETQYF.

The CDR3 sequence is CASSFRTSGNGELFF. The CDR3 bases are TGTGCCAGCAGCTTCCGGACTAGCGGAAACGGGGAGCTGTTTTTT. The genes are TRBV7-9 and TRBJ2-2, with TRBD2 matching over 10 bases. Trimming removed 3 bases from V and 7 bases from J; junction bases left unmatched: 5. The CDR3 is 15 amino acids. Germline lookup yields CDR1 SEHNR and CDR2 FQNEAQ (reference sequence).